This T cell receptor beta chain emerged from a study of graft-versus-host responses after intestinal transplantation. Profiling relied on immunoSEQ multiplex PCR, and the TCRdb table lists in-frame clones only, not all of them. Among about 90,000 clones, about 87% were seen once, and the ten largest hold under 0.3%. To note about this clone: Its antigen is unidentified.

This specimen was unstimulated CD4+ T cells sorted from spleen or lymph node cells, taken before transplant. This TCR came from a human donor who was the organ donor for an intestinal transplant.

The CDR3 sequence: CASSTFRGIQPQHF. The DNA for the CDR3 is TGTGCCAGCAGTACCTTCAGGGGAATCCAGCCCCAGCATTTT. The chain uses TRBV6-5 and TRBJ1-5, with D possibly matching TRBD1 (6 bases). The CDR3 contains 14 residues. Between the trimmed V and J ends, which lost 5 bases and 7 bases, there was a span of 15 bases. The germline V gene has CDR1 MNHEY and CDR2 SVGAGI.